What follows are 25 T cell receptor beta chains derived from one specimen sequenced in a study of tumour-infiltrating T cells in Burkitt lymphoma. The protocol was immunoSEQ multiplex PCR, while the TCRdb copy is restricted to in-frame clones and leaves out a portion. The sample carries roughly 9,100 clones, 62% recorded once. The sequencing sample was made of tumor tissue. These receptors were obtained from a human donor with diffuse large B-cell lymphoma.

The chain joins TRBV28 to TRBJ1-4; the D is unclear. CDR3 length: 14 residues. The V and J ends lost 6 bases and 5 bases respectively, with 13 bases between them. Germline loops: CDR1 MDHEN, CDR2 SYDVKM. The CDR3 sequence: CASRVWTANEKLFF. CDR3 nucleotide sequence: TGTGCCAGCAGGGTATGGACGGCGAATGAAAAACTGTTTTTT.

This clone was seen more than once but under ten times. The chain links TRBV6-5 to TRBJ1-5; TRBD1 is a possible D gene (5 bases). The CDR3 consists of 12 residues. Germline loops: CDR1 MNHEY, CDR2 SVGAGI. Trimming left V 5 bases short and J 7 bases short, with 9 bases between. This CDR3 reads CASSRRGQPQHF. The CDR3 DNA follows: TGTGCCAGCAGTCGCCGGGGCCAGCCCCAGCATTTT.

The gene calls are TRBV6-1 and TRBJ1-5, with D perhaps TRBD1 (5 bases). The V gene lost 7 bases and the J gene lost 4 bases, with 17 bases spanning the gap. CDR3 length: 15 residues. Germline values: CDR1 MNHNS, CDR2 SASEGT. The CDR3 region is CASNTRRAGNQPQHF. The CDR3 nucleotides are TGTGCCAGCAACACCCGGAGGGCAGGGAATCAGCCCCAGCATTTT.

This clone was observed a few times. The V and J genes are TRBV5-6 and TRBJ1-6; tentative D call: TRBD1 (5 bases). Germline CDR1 reads SGHDT; CDR2 reads YYEEEE. V lost 6 bases and J 2 bases, leaving 9 bases between the germline ends. The length of the CDR3 is 14 residues. In nucleotides, the CDR3 is TGTGCCAGCAATCAACAGGCCTATAATTCACCCCTCCACTTT. Protein sequence: CASNQQAYNSPLHF.

The V and J genes are TRBV7-9 and TRBJ2-3; D uncertain. The CDR3 consists of 14 residues. Looked up from germline, CDR1 is SEHNR and CDR2 is FQNEAQ (reference sequence). With 5 bases removed from V and 2 bases from J, the gap between germline ends came to 11 bases. The CDR3 loop reads CASSIRQATDTQYF. Written as DNA, the CDR3 is TGTGCCAGCAGCATTAGACAAGCCACAGATACGCAGTATTTT. Full variable domain (rest looked up from reference TRBV7-9 and TRBJ2-3): DTGVSQNPRHKITKRGQNVTFRCDPISEHNRLYWYRQTLGQGPEFLTYFQNEAQLEKSRLLSDRFSAERPKGSFSTLEIQRTEQGDSAMYLCASSIRQATDTQYFGPGTRLTVL.

There are a few counts of this clone. V usage is TRBV29-1 and J usage is TRBJ1-1, with 7 nucleotides matching TRBD1. This CDR3 has 13 amino acids. From germline, CDR1 is SQVTM and CDR2 ANQGSEA. V dropped 8 bases and J dropped 0; count of bases not matched to a gene: 6. DNA for the CDR3: TGCAGCTCCCGGGACAGACTGAACACTGAAGCTTTCTTT. It specifies CSSRDRLNTEAFF.

The J gene is TRBJ2-7, the V gene TRBV7-9; TRBD1 matches at 8 bases. J gave up 5 bases and V 5 bases, and 5 bases lay outside the gene matches. Germline-derived CDR1 and CDR2 are SEHNR and FQNEAQ (reference sequence). CDR3 size: 13 residues. CDR3 DNA sequence: TGTGCCAGCAGCCGGACAGGGAACGACGAGCAGTACTTC. Protein: CASSRTGNDEQYF.

This clone is medium-sized. The CDR3 region has the DNA TGTGCCTGCAAGGACTGGGTCTATGGCTACACCTTC. The encoded protein is CACKDWVYGYTF. V gene TRBV30 combines with J gene TRBJ1-2; D remains ambiguous. The CDR3 length is 12 residues. V shed 6 bases and J shed 4 bases, with 12 bases lying between them. Germline CDR1 and CDR2: GTSNPN and SVGIG (reference sequence).

This chain connects TRBV11-1 to TRBJ1-4; possibly TRBD1 for D (6 bases). This CDR3 spans 14 amino acids. V was trimmed by 4 bases and J by 6 bases, leaving 12 bases between them. Germline V gene sequence: CDR1 SGHAT, CDR2 FQDESV (reference sequence). This chain's CDR3 is CASSSDRQDEKLFF. The CDR3 nucleotides are TGTGCCAGCAGCTCAGACAGGCAGGATGAAAAACTGTTTTTT. Supplemented by reference TRBV11-1 and TRBJ1-4, the full variable domain reads EAEVAQSPRYKITEKSQAVAFWCDPISGHATLYWYRQILGQGPELLVQFQDESVVDDSQLPKDRFSAERLKGVDSTLKIQPAELGDSAMYLCASSSDRQDEKLFFGSGTQLSVL.

This clone showed up just a few times. The V gene is TRBV6-1, the J gene TRBJ2-3; D is perhaps TRBD1 or TRBD2 (5 bases each). Trimming removed 5 bases from V and 0 bases from J, with 12 bases in between. This CDR3 region has 15 residues. Looked up from germline, CDR1 is MNHNS and CDR2 is SASEGT. The CDR3 nucleotides are TGTGCCAGCAGTCGAGGGGCAGGGAGCACAGATACGCAGTATTTT. Translated, it gives CASSRGAGSTDTQYF.

The chain uses TRBV2 and TRBJ2-7; 7 bases are a match to TRBD1. CDR1 and CDR2 (germline): SNHLY, FYNNEI. Germline trimming cut 8 bases from V and 2 bases from J; bases unmatched to any gene: 9. The CDR3 is 14 residues long. CDR3 in amino acids: CASWTGTETYEQYF. As DNA, the CDR3 is TGTGCCAGCTGGACCGGGACAGAAACCTACGAGCAGTACTTC.

The chain carries TRBV6-6 and TRBJ2-7; D is ambiguous. The ends were cut back, 6 bases at V and 3 bases at J, with 21 bases in the middle. Germline V gene lookup returns CDR1 MNHNY and CDR2 SVGAGI (reference sequence). This CDR3 comprises 16 residues. The CDR3 here is CASSLTANKGNYEQYF. In DNA, the CDR3 is TGTGCCAGCAGCCTCACTGCAAACAAGGGTAACTACGAGCAGTACTTC.

This chain uses TRBV5-6 with TRBJ2-7; D call uncertain. Trimming stripped 0 bases from V and 4 bases from J, with 5 bases between. CDR1 and CDR2 from the germline V gene are SGHDT and YYEEEE. The CDR3 runs 12 residues. The CDR3: CASSLGAYEQYF. The CDR3 nucleotides are TGTGCCAGCAGCTTGGGGGCGTACGAGCAGTACTTC.

The CDR3 sequence is CASSFGTANTEAFF. CDR3 DNA: TGTGCCAGCAGCTTCGGGACAGCGAACACTGAAGCTTTCTTT. V gene TRBV7-8 combines with J gene TRBJ1-1; 7 bases are a match to TRBD1. V lost 3 bases and J lost 1; bases outside the gene matches: 2. Germline loops: CDR1 SGHVS, CDR2 FQNEAQ. The CDR3 totals 14 residues.

The chain has TRBV29-1 and TRBJ2-1, with TRBD2 matching over 8 bases. V lost 2 bases to trimming and J lost 6 bases; unmatched junction nucleotides: 6. Looked up from germline, CDR1 is SQVTM and CDR2 is ANQGSEA. This CDR3 contains 14 residues. The DNA for the CDR3 is TGCAGCGTTGAAAGAGGGACTAGTTTCAATGAGCAGTTCTTC. Translated, it gives CSVERGTSFNEQFF.

This chain links TRBV30 with TRBJ1-2; D might be TRBD1 (6 bases). Germline CDR1 GTSNPN, CDR2 SVGIG (reference sequence). The CDR3 runs 15 residues. The V end was cut by 4 bases, the J end by 4 bases, with 19 bases between. The CDR3 loop is CAWNTSPGGGYGYTF. The CDR3 nucleotides are TGTGCCTGGAACACTTCCCCCGGAGGGGGCTATGGCTACACCTTC.

This clone qualifies as medium-sized. The chain has TRBV5-6 and TRBJ1-4; D uncertain. The CDR3 contains 13 residues. The germline V and J ends were trimmed by 0 bases and 5 bases, with 5 bases remaining between them. The germline V gene encodes CDR1 SGHDT and CDR2 YYEEEE. In DNA form, the CDR3 reads TGTGCCAGCAGCTTGGGTCAGAATGAAAAACTGTTTTTT. Its protein product is CASSLGQNEKLFF.

The V call is TRBV2, the J call TRBJ1-3; D perhaps matches TRBD1 (5 bases). Trimming removed 1 base from V and 4 bases from J, with 11 bases in between. Germline lookup yields CDR1 SNHLY and CDR2 FYNNEI. This CDR3 is built from 15 residues. For the CDR3, the DNA is TGTGCCAGCAGTGAAGGGGGGACCCTCGGAAACACCATATATTTT. Protein product: CASSEGGTLGNTIYF.

This clone appeared a few times. J is TRBJ1-3 and V is TRBV7-6, with a weak D call TRBD1 (5 bases). Germline V gene data show CDR1 as SGHVS and CDR2 as FNYEAQ. V shed 1 base and J shed 0 bases, with 10 bases lying between them. This CDR3 is 16 amino acids long. The CDR3 loop reads CASSLGGSVSGNTIYF. The CDR3 DNA sequence: TGTGCCAGCAGCTTAGGGGGGTCGGTCTCTGGAAACACCATATATTTT.

The V call is TRBV5-1, the J call TRBJ2-1; 7 bases line up with TRBD2. CDR3 length: 14 amino acids. J gave up 1 base and V 5 bases, and 3 bases lay outside the gene matches. Germline CDR1 SGHRS, CDR2 YFSETQ. The CDR3 DNA follows: TGCGCCAGCAGTAAGCGGGGTTCCTACAATGAGCAGTTCTTC. This encodes CASSKRGSYNEQFF.

In its sample, this clone is large. This chain uses TRBV5-1 with TRBJ1-1; D gene unclear. The CDR3 totals 14 residues. The V gene lost 4 bases and the J gene lost 0 bases, with 10 bases spanning the gap. Germline V gives CDR1 SGHRS, CDR2 YFSETQ. The DNA of the CDR3 is TGCGCCAGCAGCGCAAAGGGTATGAACACTGAAGCTTTCTTT. It translates to CASSAKGMNTEAFF. The full variable domain, rest sourced from reference TRBV5-1 and TRBJ1-1, is KAGVTQTPRYLIKTRGQQVTLSCSPISGHRSVSWYQQTPGQGLQFLFEYFSETQRNKGNFPGRFSGRQFSNSRSEMNVSTLELGDSALYLCASSAKGMNTEAFFGQGTRLTVV.

V and J are TRBV4-1 and TRBJ1-5; no firm D call. This CDR3 is built from 15 residues. Germline-derived CDR1 and CDR2 are MGHRA and YSYEKL. V shed 1 base and J shed 1 base, with 8 bases lying between them. CDR3 bases: TGCGCCAGCAGCCAAGTTCCAGAGAGCAATCAGCCCCAGCATTTT. It encodes CASSQVPESNQPQHF.

This clone is large (0.1 to 1%) within its sample. This rearrangement joins TRBV10-2 to TRBJ2-7; TRBD2 is a possible D gene (6 bases). V gave up 0 bases and J gave up 6 bases, with 12 bases separating them. CDR1 is WSHSY, CDR2 SAAADI, per germline. The CDR3 has 14 residues. CDR3 nucleotides: TGCGCCAGCAGTGAGTCCGGGGGTTTCGGCGAGCAGTACTTC. Its translation is CASSESGGFGEQYF.

This chain uses TRBV19 with TRBJ2-5, with 7 bases fitting TRBD1. Germline CDR1 is LNHDA and CDR2 is SQIVND (reference sequence). The CDR3 sequence is 12 residues long. The trim removed 7 bases at V and 3 bases at J, leaving 2 bases unmatched. Here the CDR3 reads CASMGQKETQYF. As DNA, the CDR3 is TGTGCCAGTATGGGACAGAAAGAGACCCAGTACTTC.

The chain combines TRBV7-9 with TRBJ2-3; possible D gene TRBD2, 7 bases. The CDR3 runs to 14 residues. CDR1 is SEHNR, CDR2 FQNEAQ, per germline (reference sequence). The germline V and J ends were trimmed by 7 bases and 4 bases, with 15 bases remaining between them. This CDR3 reads CASKHRGGPDTQYF. CDR3 coding DNA: TGTGCCAGCAAACATAGGGGGGGGCCAGATACGCAGTATTTT.